This TCR beta chain is drawn from a study of blood T cell repertoires in COVID-19. Between the trimmed V and J ends, which lost 3 bases and 4 bases, there was a span of 16 bases. The CDR3 has 16 amino acids. Germline V gene data show CDR1 as LNHNV and CDR2 as YYDKDF (reference sequence). Sequencing used immunoSEQ multiplex PCR; TCRdb keeps in-frame clones, though not all of them. The sample holds under 150,000 clones; more than 75% are singletons and the top ten take roughly 4.8%. Those enrolled in Seattle joined during active infection and were followed longitudinally afterward. Sequenced input: peripheral blood. The origin of this receptor is a man aged 60 to 75 with COVID-19, enrolled during active disease. The chain couples TRBV15 to TRBJ1-5; tentatively, D is TRBD1 (6 bases). The CDR3 region is CATSSTGRGPNQPQHF. In DNA, the CDR3 is TGTGCCACCAGCAGCACCGGGCGGGGGCCAAATCAGCCCCAGCATTTT.